The 18 T cell receptor beta chains below were found in one sample sequenced in a study of shared clonotypes between healthy human individuals. Sequenced by immunoSEQ multiplex PCR; TCRdb stores in-frame clones only, minus some. The data contain some 2.3 million clones, more than 80% of them seen just once; the ten biggest clones take up around 0.4%. Sequences were obtained from naive CD4+ T cells from PBMCs. Subset denoted: CD45RA+ positively selected. All receptors come from a man between 18 and 35 years old in good health. Some clones in this sample may be carry-over from other donors' samples.

The genes are TRBV5-1 and TRBJ2-7, with no clear D. The CDR3 runs to 15 residues. CDR1 is SGHRS, CDR2 YFSETQ, per germline. Trimming removed 4 bases at V and 0 bases at J, with 14 bases between. The CDR3 protein is CASSPTSSSSYEQYF. CDR3 in DNA: TGCGCCAGCAGCCCGACCTCCTCTTCCTCCTACGAGCAGTACTTC.

The rearrangement uses TRBV18 and TRBJ2-1, with TRBD1 matching over 7 bases. Germline-derived CDR1 and CDR2 are KGHSH and LQKENI. J gave up 2 bases and V 3 bases, and 7 bases lay outside the gene matches. This CDR3 has 16 residues. CDR3 nucleotides: TGTGCCAGCTCACCTCTCCGGGACAGAGCCTACAATGAGCAGTTCTTC. Translating gives CASSPLRDRAYNEQFF.

The rearrangement links TRBV19 to TRBJ1-2; no clear D gene. V was trimmed by 5 bases and J by 5 bases, leaving 18 bases between them. This CDR3 contains 15 residues. Germline V lookup: CDR1 LNHDA, CDR2 SQIVND (reference sequence). DNA of the CDR3: TGTGCCAGTAGTCCCGCCCGGCGGCCCATTTATGGCTACACCTTC. As protein: CASSPARRPIYGYTF.

V is TRBV29-1 and J is TRBJ2-1; D gene ambiguous. CDR3 length equals 14 residues. Germline-derived CDR1 and CDR2 are SQVTM and ANQGSEA. Trimming stripped 7 bases from V and 0 bases from J, with 13 bases between. The CDR3 DNA follows: TGCAGCGGCTTTTTTAAGAACTCCTACAATGAGCAGTTCTTC. Translated, it gives CSGFFKNSYNEQFF.

This clone was detected only a few times. The genes are TRBV6-1 and TRBJ2-2; D assignment may be TRBD1 or TRBD2 (5 bases each). From germline, CDR1 is MNHNS and CDR2 SASEGT. The CDR3 extends over 15 amino acids. Trimming removed 2 bases from V and 1 base from J, with 8 bases in between. The DNA for the CDR3 is TGTGCCAGCAGTGAACGAGGGGTGAACACCGGGGAGCTGTTTTTT. It translates to CASSERGVNTGELFF.

V gene TRBV18 combines with J gene TRBJ1-4; D is undetermined. Trimming cost V 3 bases and J 5 bases, with 13 bases left between them. The CDR3 covers 15 residues. Germline CDR1 is KGHSH and CDR2 is LQKENI. The CDR3 coding sequence is TGTGCCAGCTCACCTACGCAGTTATCAAATGAAAAACTGTTTTTT. Its translation is CASSPTQLSNEKLFF.

CDR3 DNA sequence: TGCGCCAGCAGCTTGACCTGGGAGCAGTACTTC. This sequence encodes CASSLTWEQYF. V gene TRBV5-1 combines with J gene TRBJ2-7; D gene uncertain. This CDR3 is 11 amino acids long. CDR1 SGHRS and CDR2 YFSETQ come from the germline V gene. The V end lost 1 base, the J end lost 7 bases, and 6 bases lay between the germline ends.

V is TRBV7-2 and J is TRBJ1-1; D is uncertain. V lost 3 bases and J lost 13, with 18 bases in between. Looked up from germline, CDR1 is SGHTA and CDR2 is FQGNSA. The CDR3 is made up of 13 amino acids. DNA for the CDR3: TGTGCCAGCAGCTTTTCTCCGAGATCCCAGAGTTTCTTT. Protein: CASSFSPRSQSFF.

The chain joins TRBV6-1 to TRBJ2-2; D may be TRBD1 (6 bases). CDR1 is MNHNS and CDR2 is SASEGT in the germline V gene. Trimming removed 6 bases at V and 2 bases at J, with 13 bases between. The length of the CDR3 is 15 residues. The CDR3 DNA is TGTGCCAGCAGGGCCGGGACACTAAACACCGGGGAGCTGTTTTTT. Its translation: CASRAGTLNTGELFF.

A word on this clone: Other DNA sequences of this sample code for an identical CDR3. The gene calls are TRBV2 and TRBJ2-7, with no clear D. Trimming stripped 4 bases from V and 2 bases from J, with 6 bases between. This CDR3 contains 12 residues. Germline assignment: CDR1 SNHLY and CDR2 FYNNEI. The CDR3 reads CASSVSTYEQYF. As DNA, the CDR3 is TGTGCCAGCAGTGTGTCCACCTACGAGCAGTACTTC.

Points on this clone: A read error may produce the germline difference seen at one junction end. The gene calls are TRBV4-2 and TRBJ2-7; 9 bases align to TRBD1. Germline values: CDR1 LGHNA, CDR2 YNFKEQ. This CDR3 is 16 amino acids long. In nucleotides, the CDR3 is TGTGCCAGCAGCACCCCCGGGACAGGGTATCACTACGGGCAGTACTTC. The encoded protein is CASSTPGTGYHYGQYF.

The chain couples TRBV2 to TRBJ2-3; 7 bases fit TRBD2. CDR3 length: 13 residues. V trimming: 3 bases; J trimming: 10 bases; junction bases outside the gene matches: 7. Per the germline V gene, CDR1 is SNHLY and CDR2 is FYNNEI. The CDR3 DNA reads TGTGCCAGCAGTGAGCGACTAGCCAGGGCGCAGTATTTT. Protein: CASSERLARAQYF.

The rearrangement uses TRBV7-3 and TRBJ2-1, with D hard to call. CDR1 and CDR2 (germline): SGHTA, FQGTGA. Trimming shortened V by 3 bases and J by 6 bases, and 15 bases separated the two germline ends. The CDR3 extends over 15 amino acids. The CDR3 DNA sequence: TGTGCCAGCAGCTTCGGCTCCGTCTCTATCAATGAGCAGTTCTTC. The encoded protein is CASSFGSVSINEQFF. Full variable domain (rest looked up from reference TRBV7-3 and TRBJ2-1): GAGVSQTPSNKVTEKGKYVELRCDPISGHTALYWYRQSLGQGPEFLIYFQGTGAADDSGLPNDRFFAVRPEGSVSTLKIQRTERGDSAVYLCASSFGSVSINEQFFGPGTRLTVL.

This chain joins TRBV5-5 and TRBJ1-4; no clear D. The CDR3 is 18 residues long. Looked up from germline, CDR1 is SGHKS and CDR2 is YYEKEE (reference sequence). Between the trimmed V and J ends, which lost 4 bases and 0 bases, there was a span of 19 bases. For the CDR3, the DNA is TGTGCCAGCAGCGTTCCTTTCCCAAGGGTCGCAACTAATGAAAAACTGTTTTTT. It translates to CASSVPFPRVATNEKLFF. The variable domain in full, completed from reference TRBV5-5 and TRBJ1-4, reads DAGVTQSPTHLIKTRGQQVTLRCSPISGHKSVSWYQQVLGQGPQFIFQYYEKEERGRGNFPDRFSARQFPNYSSELNVNALLLGDSALYLCASSVPFPRVATNEKLFFGSGTQLSVL.

The genes are TRBV28 and TRBJ1-3; 7 bases map to TRBD1. V was pared by 2 bases and J by 0 bases, with 7 bases of the junction left unmatched. The germline V gene encodes CDR1 MDHEN and CDR2 SYDVKM. The CDR3 is made up of 17 amino acids. For the CDR3, the DNA is TGTGCCAGCAGTTTAGTAGGGAACAGGGGCTCTGGAAACACCATATATTTT. Its protein is CASSLVGNRGSGNTIYF.

This chain connects TRBV2 to TRBJ2-7, with 7 bases aligning to TRBD1. CDR3 length equals 16 residues. The V and J ends lost 6 bases and 4 bases, in that order; junction bases with no gene match: 15. Germline CDR1 is SNHLY and CDR2 is FYNNEI. In nucleotides, the CDR3 is TGTGCCAGCAGGGGTCTCGCCCGGGACAGATTGTACGAGCAGTACTTC. Its translation is CASRGLARDRLYEQYF. The whole variable domain, remainder taken from reference TRBV2 and TRBJ2-7, is EPEVTQTPSHQVTQMGQEVILRCVPISNHLYFYWYRQILGQKVEFLVSFYNNEISEKSEIFDDQFSVERPDGSNFTLKIRSTKLEDSAMYFCASRGLARDRLYEQYFGPGTRLTVT.

The chain links TRBV11-3 to TRBJ2-2; D is unclear. The CDR3 length is 15 residues. Germline loops: CDR1 SGHNT, CDR2 YENEEA. Trimming took off 1 base at V and 6 bases at J, with 12 bases between the two ends. CDR3 residues: CASSLVVAAAGELFF. The CDR3 nucleotides are TGTGCCAGCAGCTTAGTTGTGGCGGCCGCCGGGGAGCTGTTTTTT.

The chain carries TRBV7-9 and TRBJ2-2; 9 nucleotides line up with TRBD2. Germline V CDR1 and CDR2: SEHNR, FQNEAQ (reference sequence). V lost 5 bases and J lost 2; bases outside the gene matches: 9. This CDR3 comprises 17 residues. The CDR3 protein is CASSLTPSGVNTGELFF. The CDR3 region has the DNA TGTGCCAGCAGCCTAACCCCTAGCGGGGTCAACACCGGGGAGCTGTTTTTT.